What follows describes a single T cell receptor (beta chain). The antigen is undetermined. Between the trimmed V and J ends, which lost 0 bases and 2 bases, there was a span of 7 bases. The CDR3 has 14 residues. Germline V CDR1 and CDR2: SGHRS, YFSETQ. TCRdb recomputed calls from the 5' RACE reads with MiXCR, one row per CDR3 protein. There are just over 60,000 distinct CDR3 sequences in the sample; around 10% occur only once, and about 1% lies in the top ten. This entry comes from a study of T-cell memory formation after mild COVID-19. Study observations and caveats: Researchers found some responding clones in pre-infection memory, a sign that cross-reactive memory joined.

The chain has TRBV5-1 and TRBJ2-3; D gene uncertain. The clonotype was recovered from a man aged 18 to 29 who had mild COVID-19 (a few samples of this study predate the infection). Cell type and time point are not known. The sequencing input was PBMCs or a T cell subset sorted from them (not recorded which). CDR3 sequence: CASSLGVDTDTQYF. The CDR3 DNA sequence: TGCGCCAGCAGCTTGGGGGTTGACACAGATACGCAGTATTTT.